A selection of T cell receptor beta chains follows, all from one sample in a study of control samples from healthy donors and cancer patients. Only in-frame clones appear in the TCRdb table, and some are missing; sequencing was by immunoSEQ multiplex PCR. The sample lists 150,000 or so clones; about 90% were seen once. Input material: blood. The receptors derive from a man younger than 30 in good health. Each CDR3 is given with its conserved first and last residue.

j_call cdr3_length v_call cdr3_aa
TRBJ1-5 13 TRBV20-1 CSASLADNQPQHF
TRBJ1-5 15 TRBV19 CASSWWGSSNQPQHF
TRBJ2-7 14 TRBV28 CASRAQGLSYEQYF
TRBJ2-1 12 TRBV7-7 CASSLSGGEQFF
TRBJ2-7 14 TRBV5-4 CASSLSGGAYEQYF
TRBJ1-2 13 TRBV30 CAWSRGANYGYTF
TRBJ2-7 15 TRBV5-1 CASSLVWGSADEQYF
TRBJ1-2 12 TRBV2 CASEGFGDGYTF
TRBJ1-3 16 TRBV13 CASSRGGGHPGNTIYF
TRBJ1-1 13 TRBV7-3 CASSSVGRAEAFF
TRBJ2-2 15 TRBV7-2 CASSSQGLDTGELFF
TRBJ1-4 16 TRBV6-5 CASTYEGGMSNEKLFF
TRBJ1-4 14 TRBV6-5 CASSYGQGDEKLFF
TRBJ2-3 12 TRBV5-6 CASSVVTDTQYF